The present T cell receptor beta chain was sequenced within a study of T cells in Graves' hyperthyroidism and ophthalmopathy. Study conclusions and caveats: Onset of ophthalmopathy came a median 6.5 months after the model predicted it. Clonotypes that were expanded in thyroid above 0.001 mostly appeared in blood too.

The study enrolled patients aged 18 to 65 with newly diagnosed hyperthyroidism of under 2 months' duration. The V gene's germline CDR1 is MGHDK and CDR2 SYGVNS. The CDR3 runs 16 residues. Trimming cost V 6 bases and J 4 bases, with 21 bases left between them. From RNA transcripts, TCR beta CDR3 regions were amplified. Researchers ran a first-round RT-PCR on the TCR CDR3 using the HTBI primer set. TCRdb processed the multiplex PCR reads anew with MiXCR; each CDR3 protein has one entry. Of some 510,000 distinct CDR3 sequences in the sample, roughly 50% were seen once. Of note for this clonotype: Its antigen is unknown.

This TCR derives from a woman younger than 35 with Graves' hyperthyroidism. Sequences were obtained from peripheral blood or thyroid tissue (not recorded which). The V gene is TRBV25-1, the J gene TRBJ1-2; perhaps TRBD1 as D (5 bases). The CDR3: CASSQDSSSGAYGYTF. CDR3 sequence (DNA): TGTGCCAGCAGCCAAGATTCGAGCTCCGGGGCCTATGGCTACACCTTC.